The 27 T cell receptor beta chains listed next were all sequenced from one sample in a study of control samples from healthy donors and cancer patients. Produced via immunoSEQ multiplex PCR; TCRdb's table is partial and in-frame only. This table holds 180,000 or so clones, roughly 89% found once. Sequenced sample: blood. The receptors shown here come from a woman in her 30s in good health.

This clone occurred a few times. The chain uses TRBV6-5 and TRBJ1-2; D perhaps matches TRBD1 (6 bases). With 6 bases removed from V and 0 bases from J, the gap between germline ends came to 8 bases. Germline V gene sequence: CDR1 MNHEY, CDR2 SVGAGI. CDR3 size: 13 residues. CDR3 nucleotides: TGTGCCAGCAGGGACAGAGCTAACTATGGCTACACCTTC. Its translation is CASRDRANYGYTF.

The chain employs TRBV28 and TRBJ1-6, with 7 positions matching TRBD1. J gave up 10 bases and V 5 bases, and 8 bases lay outside the gene matches. Germline CDR1 is MDHEN and CDR2 is SYDVKM. The CDR3 loop spans 14 amino acids. CDR3: CASSPPTGSSPLHF. The CDR3 bases are TGTGCCAGCAGTCCCCCGACAGGGTCCTCACCCCTCCACTTT.

This chain connects TRBV7-9 to TRBJ2-1, with 10 bases fitting TRBD2. The length of the CDR3 is 18 residues. Unmatched junction bases numbered 12, after V lost 5 bases and J lost 2 bases. Germline values: CDR1 SEHNR, CDR2 FQNEAQ (reference sequence). The CDR3: CASSPRGGGLATYNEQFF. CDR3 coding DNA: TGTGCCAGCAGCCCCCGAGGGGGGGGACTAGCGACCTACAATGAGCAGTTCTTC.

V usage is TRBV7-9 and J usage is TRBJ2-3; D gene uncertain. This CDR3 contains 14 residues. V was cut by 0 bases and J by 0 bases, with 4 bases left in between. Germline CDR1 and CDR2: SEHNR and FQNEAQ (reference sequence). CDR3 region: CASSLATSTDTQYF. In DNA form, the CDR3 reads TGTGCCAGCAGCTTAGCGACTAGCACAGATACGCAGTATTTT.

The rearrangement links TRBV27 to TRBJ2-1; no reliable D call. The CDR3 is 13 residues long. V was trimmed by 3 bases and J by 4 bases, leaving 7 bases between them. CDR1 is MNHEY and CDR2 is SMNVEV in the germline V gene (reference sequence). CDR3 bases: TGTGCCAGCAGTTTGGGGATTTACAATGAGCAGTTCTTC. Translation: CASSLGIYNEQFF.

The V and J genes are TRBV11-3 and TRBJ2-7; 7 nucleotides align to TRBD2. Germline CDR1 reads SGHNT; CDR2 reads YENEEA. The J segment lost 5 bases and the V segment lost 1 base, leaving 5 bases of the junction unmatched. The CDR3 consists of 14 residues. Here the CDR3 DNA reads TGTGCCAGCAGCTTAGTAAGTGCGGGAGACGAGCAGTACTTC. This encodes CASSLVSAGDEQYF.

This chain connects TRBV7-6 to TRBJ1-4; 8 bases fit TRBD1. CDR1 and CDR2 from the germline V gene are SGHVS and FNYEAQ. V trimming: 1 base; J trimming: 8 bases; junction bases outside the gene matches: 6. There are 15 residues in the CDR3. The CDR3 DNA is TGTGCCAGCAGCTTAGGGACAGGGAGGGAGGAAAAACTGTTTTTT. Residues: CASSLGTGREEKLFF.

The chain combines TRBV12-3 or TRBV12-4 with TRBJ2-1; D not certain. This CDR3 region has 12 residues. V was pared by 1 base and J by 6 bases, with 4 bases between. CDR3 nucleotides: TGTGCCAGCAGTTTAGACAGCAATGAGCAGTTCTTC. It encodes CASSLDSNEQFF.

V gene TRBV6-5 combines with J gene TRBJ1-2; possibly TRBD1 for D (6 bases). CDR1 is MNHEY and CDR2 is SVGAGI in the germline V gene. CDR3 size: 13 residues. Trimming removed 5 bases from V and 2 bases from J, with 9 bases in between. The CDR3 nucleotides read TGTGCCAGCAGTAGGGGGGAGAACTATGGCTACACCTTC. This sequence encodes CASSRGENYGYTF.

V is TRBV6-5 and J is TRBJ1-5; 8 bases map to TRBD1. The V gene end was trimmed by 6 bases and the J gene end by 6 bases; junction bases not matched to a gene: 10. The CDR3 is 15 residues long. Germline V gene lookup returns CDR1 MNHEY and CDR2 SVGAGI. The CDR3, as DNA: TGTGCCAGCAGCCGCGGACAGGGCAAGGGTCAGCCCCAGCATTTT. Its translation: CASSRGQGKGQPQHF.

The V and J genes are TRBV28 and TRBJ2-1; 9 nucleotides line up with TRBD2. V shed 5 bases, J shed 3 bases, and the junction held 14 bases outside the gene matches. This CDR3 has 18 residues. Germline-derived CDR1 and CDR2 are MDHEN and SYDVKM. CDR3 DNA sequence: TGTGCCAGCAGTCAAACAACACTAGCGGGCCCTAACTACAATGAGCAGTTCTTC. Its protein is CASSQTTLAGPNYNEQFF.

This chain uses TRBV28 with TRBJ1-1; weak D call: TRBD1 (6 bases). Germline CDR1 and CDR2: MDHEN and SYDVKM. The germline V and J ends were trimmed by 5 bases and 1 base, with 11 bases remaining between them. This CDR3 has 14 residues. The CDR3 is CASSPRQENTEAFF. CDR3 sequence (DNA): TGTGCCAGCAGTCCCCGACAGGAGAACACTGAAGCTTTCTTT. Full variable domain (rest looked up from reference TRBV28 and TRBJ1-1): DVKVTQSSRYLVKRTGEKVFLECVQDMDHENMFWYRQDPGLGLRLIYFSYDVKMKEKGDIPEGYSVSREKKERFSLILESASTNQTSMYLCASSPRQENTEAFFGQGTRLTVV.

In the case of this clone: Other DNA sequences of this sample code for an identical CDR3. The rearrangement links TRBV3-1 (or the pseudogene TRBV3-2) to TRBJ1-1; D ambiguous. The CDR3 sequence is 13 residues long. Trimming removed 1 base at V and 1 base at J, with 4 bases between. The germline gives CDR1 LGHDT, CDR2 YNNKEL (reference sequence). Here the CDR3 reads CASSQVENTEAFF. In DNA, the CDR3 is TGTGCCAGCAGCCAAGTAGAGAACACTGAAGCTTTCTTT.

This clone was counted once. The J gene is TRBJ2-1, the V gene TRBV5-4; 16 nucleotides align to TRBD2. CDR3 length: 17 amino acids. The V gene's germline CDR1 is SGHNT and CDR2 YYREEE (reference sequence). The V segment lost 3 bases and the J segment 6 bases; nucleotides outside the gene matches: 6. DNA of the CDR3: TGTGCCAGCAGCTCGGGGGGACTAGCGGGAGGGTTCAATGAGCAGTTCTTC. This codes for CASSSGGLAGGFNEQFF.

This clone was detected only a few times. This chain joins TRBV12-3 or TRBV12-4 and TRBJ1-1; no firm D call. V was cut by 6 bases and J by 3 bases, with 8 bases left in between. The CDR3 totals 12 residues. CDR3 region: CASRREDTEAFF. The CDR3 bases are TGTGCCAGCAGACGGGAGGACACTGAAGCTTTCTTT.

The rearrangement uses TRBV25-1 and TRBJ2-6; 9 nucleotides line up with TRBD1. The CDR3 is 16 amino acids. Trimming took 6 bases from V and 3 from J; bases not matched to a gene: 6. Germline assignment: CDR1 MGHDK and CDR2 SYGVNS. The CDR3 reads CASSLQGANGANVLTF. CDR3 DNA: TGTGCCAGCAGCCTACAGGGGGCGAATGGGGCCAACGTCCTGACTTTC.

The rearrangement uses TRBV20-1 and TRBJ2-5; 9 positions match TRBD2. In germline, CDR1 is DFQATT, CDR2 SNEGSKA (reference sequence). J was trimmed by 0 bases and V by 3 bases; bases with no gene match: 5. The CDR3 totals 15 residues. This chain's CDR3 is CSASFAGGYQETQYF. The CDR3 coding sequence is TGCAGTGCTAGTTTTGCGGGGGGGTACCAAGAGACCCAGTACTTC.

This clone was detected a few times. Other DNA sequences in the same sample also yield this CDR3. This rearrangement joins TRBV6-4 to TRBJ2-3, with TRBD2 matching 9 bases. Unmatched junction bases numbered 2, after V lost 0 bases and J lost 1 base. Germline CDR1 is MRHNA and CDR2 is SNTAGT. The CDR3 totals 16 residues. The DNA for the CDR3 is TGTGCCAGCAGTGACTCGGCTAGCGGGGGCACAGATACGCAGTATTTT. Translating it yields CASSDSASGGTDTQYF.

The chain has TRBV14 and TRBJ2-5; maybe TRBD2 (5 bases). The CDR3 is made up of 13 amino acids. Germline loops: CDR1 SGHDN, CDR2 FVKESK. The V and J ends lost 4 bases and 4 bases respectively, with 10 bases between them. CDR3 nucleotides: TGTGCCAGCAGCCCCTACAGCGGAGAGACCCAGTACTTC. Translation: CASSPYSGETQYF.

This rearrangement joins TRBV28 to TRBJ2-7, with D hard to call. Trimming cost V 1 base and J 0 bases, with 10 bases left between them. Germline V gives CDR1 MDHEN, CDR2 SYDVKM. This CDR3 contains 15 residues. The CDR3 DNA follows: TGTGCCAGCAGTTTATCCGGAGCGAGCTCCTACGAGCAGTACTTC. Translated, it gives CASSLSGASSYEQYF.

The rearrangement uses TRBV12-3 or TRBV12-4 and TRBJ2-5; D remains ambiguous. The CDR3 loop spans 13 amino acids. V shed 3 bases and J shed 1 base, with 6 bases lying between them. CDR3 region: CASSLRGQETQYF. The CDR3 DNA reads as TGTGCCAGCAGTTTGAGAGGCCAAGAGACCCAGTACTTC.

The CDR3 DNA reads as TGTGCCTGGAGCTGGACTAGCGGGAGGTACGAGCAGTACTTC. Protein sequence: CAWSWTSGRYEQYF. This chain links TRBV30 with TRBJ2-7, with TRBD2 matching over 14 bases. This CDR3 contains 14 residues. The germline CDR1 and CDR2 sequences are GTSNPN and SVGIG (reference sequence). The ends lost 3 bases at V and 4 bases at J; junction bases unmatched: 2.

The rearrangement links TRBV7-9 to TRBJ1-2; 8 nucleotides match TRBD1. This CDR3 is 15 amino acids long. CDR1 is SEHNR and CDR2 is FQNEAQ in the germline V gene (reference sequence). V shed 2 bases and J 0 bases; nucleotides not matched to a gene: 2. Here the CDR3 DNA reads TGTGCCAGCAGCTTAATCAGGGGGCCTAACTATGGCTACACCTTC. Residues: CASSLIRGPNYGYTF.

The chain couples TRBV2 to TRBJ2-7; unclear D gene. Germline V gene lookup returns CDR1 SNHLY and CDR2 FYNNEI. The CDR3 has 13 residues. Trimming took off 4 bases at V and 4 bases at J, with 11 bases between the two ends. CDR3 DNA: TGTGCCAGCAGTGGCGCCTTCCCTTACGAGCAGTACTTC. This gives the protein CASSGAFPYEQYF.

J is TRBJ2-1 and V is TRBV6-4, with 9 bases fitting TRBD2. CDR1 and CDR2 from the germline V gene are MRHNA and SNTAGT. Trimming took 7 bases from V and 10 from J; bases not matched to a gene: 11. This CDR3 is 14 amino acids long. The CDR3: CASTALAGSGEQFF. CDR3 in DNA: TGTGCCAGCACCGCCCTAGCGGGATCCGGGGAGCAGTTCTTC.

This chain connects TRBV6-2 or TRBV6-3 to TRBJ2-2; 12 nucleotides line up with TRBD2. V shed 4 bases and J 6 bases; nucleotides not matched to a gene: 3. The germline gives CDR1 MNHEY, CDR2 SVGEGT. This CDR3 spans 15 amino acids. The CDR3 DNA follows: TGTGCCAGCAGTTCTAGCGGGGGGGCCCCCGGGGAGCTGTTTTTT. Translating gives CASSSSGGAPGELFF.

The chain carries TRBV18 and TRBJ2-4; possibly TRBD1 for D (6 bases). V was cut by 3 bases and J by 7 bases, with 13 bases left in between. Germline CDR1 KGHSH, CDR2 LQKENI. The CDR3 totals 14 residues. As DNA, the CDR3 is TGTGCCAGCTCACCCAGGGGTGTCGGGAACATTCAGTACTTC. This codes for CASSPRGVGNIQYF.